The 13 T cell receptor beta chains listed next were all sequenced from one sample in a study of T cell responses to AZD1222 COVID-19 vaccine. Measured with immunoSEQ multiplex PCR; TCRdb has only the in-frame clones, and not every one. The sample shows tens of thousands of clones, 80% to 95% of them seen only once. This specimen consisted of peripheral blood, obtained 28 days after the second AZD1222 dose. Source of these receptors: an adult who received the AZD1222 COVID-19 vaccine.

V is TRBV6-6 and J is TRBJ1-5, with D hard to call. V was clipped by 0 bases and J by 6 bases, with 3 bases between them. The germline V gene encodes CDR1 MNHNY and CDR2 SVGAGI (reference sequence). The CDR3 consists of 12 residues. The CDR3 DNA reads TGTGCCAGCAGTTACTCGGTTCAGCCCCAGCATTTT. It translates to CASSYSVQPQHF.

The rearrangement joins TRBV4-1 to TRBJ2-7; D not certain. This CDR3 has 19 residues. Trimming left V 2 bases short and J 3 bases short, with 26 bases between. The germline gives CDR1 MGHRA, CDR2 YSYEKL. CDR3: CASSQRSALQVGSNYEQYF. CDR3 DNA sequence: TGCGCCAGCAGCCAAAGGTCCGCCCTCCAAGTCGGGTCGAACTACGAGCAGTACTTC.

The chain has TRBV12-3 or TRBV12-4 and TRBJ1-1, with TRBD1 as a possible D gene (5 bases). The V and J ends lost 4 bases and 4 bases respectively, with 10 bases between them. The CDR3 runs to 13 residues. The CDR3 sequence: CASSWYGGTEAFF. Here the CDR3 DNA reads TGTGCCAGCAGTTGGTACGGGGGCACTGAAGCTTTCTTT.

This clone appeared a single time. The gene calls are TRBV27 and TRBJ2-2; 9 bases map to TRBD2. The CDR3 sequence is 16 residues long. Trimming at V came to 6 bases and at J to 0 bases, leaving 5 bases not matched to a gene. Germline V gene data show CDR1 as MNHEY and CDR2 as SMNVEV (reference sequence). The DNA of the CDR3 is TGTGCCAGCAGCCCCCGACTAGCGGCGAACACCGGGGAGCTGTTTTTT. Its protein is CASSPRLAANTGELFF.

The V gene is TRBV7-2, the J gene TRBJ2-7; 13 nucleotides agree with TRBD2. J was trimmed by 4 bases and V by 5 bases; bases with no gene match: 5. Germline lookup yields CDR1 SGHTA and CDR2 FQGNSA. This CDR3 has 15 residues. The CDR3 spells CASSVGLAGVYEQYF. In DNA, the CDR3 is TGTGCCAGCAGCGTAGGACTAGCGGGGGTGTACGAGCAGTACTTC.

V gene TRBV28 combines with J gene TRBJ1-3; the D gene is possibly TRBD1 (5 bases). The V end was cut by 2 bases, the J end by 2 bases, with 10 bases between. Germline CDR1 MDHEN, CDR2 SYDVKM. There are 15 residues in the CDR3. In nucleotides, the CDR3 is TGTGCCAGCAGTTTACAGGGTAATCCTGGAAACACCATATATTTT. Encoded protein: CASSLQGNPGNTIYF.

V and J are TRBV5-4 and TRBJ1-1; 10 bases fit TRBD1. J was trimmed by 1 base and V by 0 bases; bases with no gene match: 6. Germline CDR1 and CDR2: SGHNT and YYREEE (reference sequence). This CDR3 region has 17 residues. DNA for the CDR3: TGTGCCAGCAGCTTGGGGGGACAGGGGCGGACGAACACTGAAGCTTTCTTT. The encoded protein is CASSLGGQGRTNTEAFF.

The chain employs TRBV21-1 and TRBJ2-5; TRBD1, the D gene given by the table, was not confirmed from the DNA. TRBV21-1 represents a pseudogene. The CDR3 is 15 amino acids. CDR3 sequence: CASSKGTWGSETQYF. The CDR3 bases are TGTGCCAGCAGCAAGGGGACATGGGGATCGGAGACCCAGTACTTC.

This clone was counted between two and nine times. This chain connects TRBV28 to TRBJ1-1; tentatively, D is TRBD1 (5 bases). Germline V lookup: CDR1 MDHEN, CDR2 SYDVKM. Trimming shortened V by 4 bases and J by 1 base, and 10 bases separated the two germline ends. This CDR3 spans 14 amino acids. CDR3 bases: TGTGCCAGCAGTTCTACAGGAGAGAACACTGAAGCTTTCTTT. Translation: CASSSTGENTEAFF.

V gene TRBV4-1 combines with J gene TRBJ2-5; D gene ambiguous. The CDR3 has 13 residues. Germline loops: CDR1 MGHRA, CDR2 YSYEKL. The V end was cut by 5 bases, the J end by 1 base, with 8 bases between. The CDR3 protein is CASSYLFQETQYF. CDR3 nucleotides: TGCGCCAGCAGCTACCTCTTCCAAGAGACCCAGTACTTC.

The chain links TRBV10-2 to TRBJ2-1; D perhaps matches TRBD1 (6 bases). From germline, CDR1 is WSHSY and CDR2 SAAADI. V was pared by 1 base and J by 9 bases, with 7 bases between. CDR3 size: 12 residues. DNA for the CDR3: TGCGCCAGCAGTGAGTACAGGGTTGAGCAGTTCTTC. Translating it yields CASSEYRVEQFF.

V usage is TRBV7-3 and J usage is TRBJ2-3; the match to TRBD1 covers 7 bases. After removal of 5 bases from V and 1 base from J, the junction contained 6 bases not matched to a gene. CDR1 is SGHTA and CDR2 is FQGTGA in the germline V gene. The CDR3 loop spans 15 amino acids. CDR3 loop: CASSQGGAGTDTQYF. CDR3 DNA sequence: TGTGCCAGCAGCCAAGGGGGCGCGGGCACAGATACGCAGTATTTT. The full variable domain, in which reference TRBV7-3 and TRBJ2-3 provide the parts outside the CDR3, is GAGVSQTPSNKVTEKGKYVELRCDPISGHTALYWYRQSLGQGPEFLIYFQGTGAADDSGLPNDRFFAVRPEGSVSTLKIQRTERGDSAVYLCASSQGGAGTDTQYFGPGTRLTVL.

In DNA form, the CDR3 reads TGTGCCAGCTCGAAGCGGGTGGGGACAGATACGCAGTATTTT. Encoded protein: CASSKRVGTDTQYF. The rearrangement links TRBV28 to TRBJ2-3; TRBD2 is a possible D gene (6 bases). Germline values: CDR1 MDHEN, CDR2 SYDVKM. Trimming pared 8 bases from V and 3 bases from J, leaving 15 bases between. The CDR3 consists of 14 residues.